A selection of T cell receptor beta chains follows, all from one sample in a study of CD8+ T cells in alopecia areata. Generated by immunoSEQ multiplex PCR, the TCRdb table keeps only in-frame clones and is missing some. The data contain 200,000 or so clones, 58% of them singletons. Sequences were derived from CD4+ T cells sorted from blood, sampled at week 24, from a patient treated with tofacitinib. These receptors were collected from a human donor with alopecia areata. The CDR3 runs from the conserved cysteine through the conserved F or W. Each record gives: J gene, clone size, V gene, CDR3 protein. Clone size is not always given. Where it is, it says once, few, many or a class for expanded clones.

>TRBJ2-1|.|TRBV29-1
CSAWTSGIGQFF
>TRBJ1-2|few|TRBV4-2
CASSLRGDDGYTF
>TRBJ2-1|.|TRBV7-3
CASSSPNNEQFF
>TRBJ2-2|.|TRBV29-1
CSVEYDTGELFF
>TRBJ2-2|.|TRBV19
CASSIRQTGELFF
>TRBJ2-4|few|TRBV5-6
CASSLPSGVLAKNIQYF
>TRBJ2-7|.|TRBV5-1
CASSPPGYEQYF
>TRBJ1-4|.|TRBV5-1
CASSPWEGTRFNEKLFF
>TRBJ2-3|.|TRBV5-1
CASSVAGTGERDTQYF
>TRBJ2-7|.|TRBV28
CASSLSYYEQYF
>TRBJ2-7|.|TRBV5-6
CASSFGQVNTYEQYF
>TRBJ2-5|.|TRBV14
CASSSRAGAETQYF
>TRBJ2-3|.|TRBV6-5
CASSSIAGTDTQYF
>TRBJ1-2|.|TRBV4-2
CASSQDAQGIRGYTF
>TRBJ2-2|.|TRBV15
CATSWQGDTGELFF
>TRBJ1-1|.|TRBV30
CAWARQVDTEAFF
>TRBJ1-5|few|TRBV27
CASSLSQGRNQPQHF
>TRBJ2-1|.|TRBV27
CASSHYNEQFF
>TRBJ1-2|.|TRBV29-1
CSATIGQGNYGYTF
>TRBJ2-2|few|TRBV7-8
CASSSPQTGLDTGELFF
>TRBJ2-7|.|TRBV7-8
CASSLALGQPPTYEQYF
>TRBJ1-2|few|TRBV7-2
CASSYGQAYTF
>TRBJ1-1|.|TRBV29-1
CSAGTSEAFF
>TRBJ1-2|.|TRBV28
CASSLIGSYGYTF
>TRBJ2-4|.|TRBV5-4
CASSLNPRTSGGFFF
>TRBJ2-5|.|TRBV18
CASSPLGTSGGEETQYF
>TRBJ1-2|.|TRBV2
CASSFGDSYGYTF
>TRBJ2-5|.|TRBV5-1
CASSYGLDQETQYF
>TRBJ1-2|.|TRBV2
CASSRDSPNYGYTF
>TRBJ1-4|.|TRBV7-2
CASGEQGREKLFF
>TRBJ1-5|.|TRBV19
CASTPTGSNQPQHF
>TRBJ2-7|.|TRBV6-5
CASTRGASSYEQYF
>TRBJ1-1|.|TRBV30
CAWRLTGLNTEAFF
>TRBJ2-1|.|TRBV5-1
CASSLGRGDDEQFF
>TRBJ2-1|.|TRBV4-1
CASSQDSSPPYNEQFF
>TRBJ2-2|.|TRBV10-3
CAISPGTSGNTGELFF
>TRBJ1-1|.|TRBV18
CASSPGVNTEAFF
>TRBJ2-5|few|TRBV18
CASSPVAETQYF
>TRBJ1-1|.|TRBV15
CATSRRQLNTEAFF
>TRBJ2-1|.|TRBV30
CAWSYLDNEQFF
>TRBJ1-2|.|TRBV5-6
CASSFFGGGDYGYTF
>TRBJ1-2|.|TRBV10-3
CAISESQTGSSSNGGYTF
>TRBJ1-1|.|TRBV7-9
CASSVGQGSTEAFF
>TRBJ2-3|few|TRBV30
CAWSPKGWGRSTDTQYF
>TRBJ2-5|.|TRBV7-2
CASSLQTSPETQYF
>TRBJ2-7|once|TRBV5-1
CASSSDRAYEQYF
>TRBJ1-2|.|TRBV7-2
CASSGMGSLFGYTF
>TRBJ1-2|few|TRBV4-3
CASSQEDKANYGYTF
>TRBJ2-4|.|TRBV7-8
CASSLGASGMTGGAKNIQYF
>TRBJ1-5|.|TRBV7-2
CASSSLQGGGNQPQHF